This T cell receptor beta chain derives from a study of shared clonotypes between healthy human individuals. In the study overall: With ages of 18 to 49, the donors were two women and three men.

Findings of the study overall: The donor pool, a small one, limited the genetic and exposure-history diversity represented.

V lost 1 base and J lost 10, with 16 bases in between. The CDR3 totals 14 residues. Germline CDR1 LGHNA, CDR2 YSLEER. Evenly divided among several immunoSEQ plates was the genomic DNA of each subset. The protocol was immunoSEQ multiplex PCR, while the TCRdb copy is restricted to in-frame clones and leaves out a portion. Here the sample spans some 1,900,000 clones, around 96% being singletons. In regard to this clone: Its antigen is still unknown.

Naive CD8 isolation took CD45RO-negative cells positively selected for CCR7 and excluded terminally differentiated effector memory CD45RA+ cells. Sequences were obtained from naive CD8+ T cells sorted from blood. The TCR sequence derives from a man between 18 and 35 years old in good health. This chain joins TRBV4-3 and TRBJ1-2; D not certain. The CDR3 sequence: CASSQAATATSYTF. The DNA for the CDR3 is TGCGCCAGCAGCCAAGCTGCCACCGCGACTTCCTACACCTTC.